The 18 T cell receptor delta chains below all came from one sample that was sequenced in a study of gammadelta T cells in human blood. TCRdb re-processed the RT-PCR reads via CATT. The repertoire has some 1,000 delta-chain clones, about 20% of them found once; the top ten carry less than 20%. Sequencing was carried out using Vgamma9Vdelta2 gamma-delta T cells from infant blood. Receptors originate from a human donor.

Points on this clone: This may come from a read error, since a much larger clone is one base off. This chain uses TRDV2 with TRDJ3; a weak D match, TRDD3 (6 bases). Here the J gene came from matching the DNA to germline, since TCRdb omits it. Germline V gives CDR1 GEAIGNYY, CDR2 EKD. CDR3 length: 19 residues. CDR3 nucleotide sequence: TGTGCCTGTAACACCGCAGGGGGACCAAGCTCCTGGGACACCCGACAGATGTTTTTC. Translated, it gives CACNTAGGPSSWDTRQMFF.

For this clone: A much larger clonotype is one base distant, so this may be a read error. This chain links TRDV2 with TRDJ3, with 9 bases aligning to TRDD3. TCRdb is silent on the J gene; assignment here came from matching the DNA to germline. This CDR3 has 19 residues. The ends lost 3 bases at V and 0 bases at J; junction bases unmatched: 8. Looked up from germline, CDR1 is GEAIGNYY and CDR2 is EKD. DNA of the CDR3: TGTGCCTGTGACGTACTGGGGGACACAAACTCCTGGGACACCCGACAGATGTTTTTC. Encoded protein: CACDVLGDTNSWDTRQMFF.

V usage is TRDV2 and J usage is TRDJ3; the D gene is possibly TRDD3 (6 bases). Here the J gene was assigned by germline matching of the DNA, as TCRdb has none. V gave up 2 bases and J gave up 0 bases, with 10 bases separating them. The CDR3 spans 17 residues. CDR1 is GEAIGNYY and CDR2 is EKD in the germline V gene. The CDR3, as DNA: TGTGCCTGTGACAGTACTGGGAGCTCCTGGGACACCCGACAGATGTTTTTC. It yields the protein CACDSTGSSWDTRQMFF.

On this clone: TCRdb assigns this DNA the protein of a much larger clone, which departs from its translation at residue 13; this likely reflects a read error, and the protein shown comes from translating the DNA. The chain links TRDV2 to TRDJ1; 12 nucleotides align to TRDD3. With 3 bases clipped from V and 4 bases from J, the junction kept 14 bases outside the gene matches. Per germline, CDR1 GEAIGNYY and CDR2 EKD. This CDR3 region has 18 residues. The CDR3 loop is CACDLVLGDTKRNDKLIF. Written as DNA, the CDR3 is TGTGCCTGTGACCTTGTACTGGGGGATACTAAAAGGAACGATAAACTCATCTTT.

In this sample, this clone is medium-sized. This sequence joins TRDV2 and TRDJ3; 11 bases fit TRDD3. This CDR3 region has 17 residues. V gave up 2 bases and J gave up 2 bases; unmatched junction bases: 1. CDR1 and CDR2 from the germline V gene are GEAIGNYY and EKD. CDR3 bases: TGTGCCTGTGACATACTGGGGGATACCTGGGACACCCGACAGATGTTTTTC. Its translation: CACDILGDTWDTRQMFF.

By share, this clone ranks as large. The V gene is TRDV2, the J gene TRDJ3, with 7 bases matching TRDD3. The CDR3 has 20 amino acids. Trimming took 0 bases from V and 0 from J; bases not matched to a gene: 10. Per germline, CDR1 GEAIGNYY and CDR2 EKD. The CDR3 DNA sequence: TGTGCCTGTGACACCGGAGACCTGGGGGGCCCCTCCTGGGACACCCGACAGATGTTTTTC. Translating it yields CACDTGDLGGPSWDTRQMFF.

This clone rates as medium-sized. The chain employs TRDV2 and TRDJ3; TRDD3 might be the D (6 bases). Germline V lookup: CDR1 GEAIGNYY, CDR2 EKD. The CDR3 extends over 20 amino acids. Trimming removed 0 bases at V and 1 base at J, with 18 bases between. The CDR3 bases are TGTGCCTGTGACACCGTTCGTGGGGGGGCCCGATCCTGGGACACCCGACAGATGTTTTTC. This encodes CACDTVRGGARSWDTRQMFF.

Details on this clone: A far larger clone differs by one base, so this is likely a read error. This chain connects TRDV2 to TRDJ3, with TRDD3 identical over 7 bases. The J gene is absent in TCRdb and was assigned here via DNA matching to germline. This CDR3 has 17 residues. Germline assignment: CDR1 GEAIGNYY and CDR2 EKD. CDR3: CACGTEGILWDTRQMFF. The CDR3 nucleotides read TGTGCCTGTGGCACCGAAGGGATACTCTGGGACACCCGACAGATGTTTTTC.

Regarding this clone: A far larger clone is off by one base, so a read error is likely. The rearrangement links TRDV2 to TRDJ3, with TRDD3 identical over 13 bases. TCRdb carries no J gene annotation; the J gene was assigned here by matching the DNA with germline. Germline CDR1 reads GEAIGNYY; CDR2 reads EKD. The CDR3 extends over 21 amino acids. The CDR3 nucleotides are TGTGCCTGTGACACCGTACTGGGGGATACGCCTAGCTCCTGGGGCACCCGACAGATGTTTTTC. It translates to CACDTVLGDTPSSWGTRQMFF.

By frequency in the sample, this clone is medium-sized. The chain couples TRDV2 to TRDJ2, with 8 positions matching TRDD3. CDR1 is GEAIGNYY, CDR2 EKD, per germline. With V trimmed by 0 bases and J by 4 bases, 12 bases remained unmatched. The CDR3 spans 18 residues. The CDR3 nucleotides are TGTGCCTGTGACACCGTACTGGGGGCCCCGCTTGGGACAGCACAACTCTTCTTT. Amino acids: CACDTVLGAPLGTAQLFF.

Turning to this clone: A single base is all that separates this from a far larger clone, so a read error is likely. This chain joins TRDV2 and TRDJ3, with 7 bases identical to TRDD3. The J gene, missing from TCRdb, was assigned here through DNA to germline matching. CDR3 length: 19 residues. Looked up from germline, CDR1 is GEAIGNYY and CDR2 is EKD. In DNA, the CDR3 is TGTGCCTGTGACACCCTACTACTGGGGATCTCCTGGGACGCCCGACAGATGTTTTTC. This encodes CACDTLLLGISWDARQMFF.

On this clone: A much larger clone lies one base from this, so it may be a read error. This rearrangement joins TRDV2 to TRDJ2; 11 bases are a match to TRDD3. CDR1 GEAIGNYY and CDR2 EKD come from the germline V gene. This CDR3 is built from 15 residues. The CDR3 region has the DNA TGTGCCTGTGACACCGTGGGGGATACGACAGCAAAACTCTTCTTT. This codes for CACDTVGDTTAKLFF.

This clone occurred a few times. A far larger clone differs by one base, so this is likely a read error. The V gene reported is TRDV2; the J gene is uncalled; TRDD3, the table's D call, lacks a check against the DNA. The CDR3 contains 18 residues. Germline V CDR1 and CDR2: GEAIGNYY, EKD. Here the CDR3 reads CACDTAGGYSWDTRQMFF. As DNA, the CDR3 is TGTGCCTGTGACACCGCTGGGGGATACTCCTGGGACACCCGACAAATGTTTTTC.

About this clone: It differs at one base from a far larger clone, so likely a read error. The gene calls are TRDV2 and TRDJ3, with TRDD3 matching over 10 bases. Assignment of the J gene here rests on matching the DNA to germline, because TCRdb gives none. CDR3 length: 20 residues. J lost 3 bases, V lost 0 bases, and 10 bases had no gene match. The germline CDR1 and CDR2 sequences are GEAIGNYY and EKD. The CDR3 DNA sequence: TGTGCCTGTGACACCGTACGGGGGGATACGCGAAGCTGGGACACCCGACAGATGTTTTTC. Translating it yields CACDTVRGDTRSWDTRQMFF.

For this clone: A far more abundant clone sits one base away, making this likely a read error. The chain recombines TRDV2 with TRDJ2; D might be TRDD3 (6 bases). CDR1 GEAIGNYY and CDR2 EKD come from the germline V gene. The CDR3 loop spans 17 amino acids. V was shortened by 3 bases and J by 2 bases, with 18 bases between the two germline ends. In nucleotides, the CDR3 is TGTGCCTGTGACCTGTTGGGGGGGTTAGGGTTGACAGCACAACTCTTCTTT. Translation gives CACDLLGGLGLTAQLFF.

Points on this clone: TCRdb lists the protein of a much larger clone for this DNA, which differs at residue 13, so this is likely a read error; the protein given here is translated from the DNA itself. This chain uses TRDV2 with TRDJ3, with 10 bases identical to TRDD3. Matching the DNA to germline supplied the J gene, which TCRdb does not give. The V gene's germline CDR1 is GEAIGNYY and CDR2 EKD. This CDR3 is built from 18 residues. The CDR3 sequence is CACDTGGYLSWDARQMFF. The CDR3 region has the DNA TGTGCCTGTGACACTGGGGGATACCTCTCCTGGGACGCCCGACAGATGTTTTTC.

On this clone itself: The protein recorded in TCRdb matches a much larger clone and deviates from this DNA's translation at residue 3, suggesting a read error; the protein here is obtained by translating the DNA. The chain uses TRDV2 and TRDJ3; no clear D. Germline V gene data show CDR1 as GEAIGNYY and CDR2 as EKD. The CDR3 has 18 residues. The CDR3 region is CASDTAGPSSWDTRQMFF. In DNA, the CDR3 is TGTGCCAGTGACACCGCGGGCCCGAGCTCCTGGGACACCCGACAGATGTTTTTC.

In its sample, this clone ranks as medium-sized. The sample holds other DNA sequences that translate to the same CDR3. The rearrangement links TRDV2 to TRDJ3, with D perhaps TRDD3 (6 bases). Trimming removed 0 bases from V and 0 bases from J, with 11 bases in between. The CDR3 length is 18 residues. CDR1 is GEAIGNYY, CDR2 EKD, per germline. The CDR3 protein is CACDTVGGSSWDTRQMFF. Here the CDR3 DNA reads TGTGCCTGTGACACCGTCGGGGGGAGCTCCTGGGACACCCGACAGATGTTTTTC.